Described below is a single T cell receptor (beta chain) sequence and its context. The antigen remains unidentified. This specimen belongs to a study of cytotoxic CD8 clonotypes in ibrutinib-treated CLL. Notes on the study in general: Few clonotypes were public, and these shrank or held steady under treatment. The study found clonality rose at ibrutinib response, then fell toward baseline at progression.

The data were produced by immunoSEQ multiplex PCR, yet TCRdb's version contains in-frame clones alone and is incomplete. The sample includes some 140,000 clones, less than 95% of them seen just once. The receptor was derived from a human donor with chronic lymphocytic leukemia. The sequenced sample was PBMCs, obtained after 12 months of ibrutinib treatment.

The CDR3 DNA is TGTGCCAGCAGCCGACAGGCCGATCAGCCCCAGCATTTT. It is translated as CASSRQADQPQHF. The chain joins TRBV7-2 to TRBJ1-5; tentatively, D is TRBD1 (6 bases). V dropped 5 bases and J dropped 5 bases, with 10 bases sitting between them. Germline assignment: CDR1 SGHTA and CDR2 FQGNSA. The CDR3 contains 13 residues.